The 32 T cell receptor beta chains given below trace back to one sample, sequenced in a study of T cells after yellow fever vaccination. TCRdb re-analysed the 5' RACE reads in MiXCR, keeping a single row per CDR3 protein. The sample lists fewer than 650,000 distinct CDR3 sequences, 21% occurring once. The starting material was PBMCs, obtained less than 25 days after the first yellow fever vaccination. All receptors come from a man younger than 35 who received the YFV17D yellow fever vaccine.

The chain is built from TRBV3-1 and TRBJ1-1, with D hard to call. The V gene lost 1 base and the J gene lost 7 bases, with 7 bases spanning the gap. Germline lookup yields CDR1 LGHDT and CDR2 YNNKEL (reference sequence). The CDR3 has 12 residues. For the CDR3, the DNA is TGTGCCAGCAGCCAAGGGGCGGGTGAAGCTTTCTTT. It is translated as CASSQGAGEAFF.

This rearrangement joins TRBV4-2 to TRBJ2-1; TRBD2 agrees at 10 bases. Germline V gene sequence: CDR1 LGHNA, CDR2 YNFKEQ. V lost 5 bases and J lost 4; bases outside the gene matches: 11. This CDR3 comprises 17 residues. DNA for the CDR3: TGTGCCAGCAGCACCCTCCCCCCTAGCGGGGGTTACAATGAGCAGTTCTTC. This sequence encodes CASSTLPPSGGYNEQFF.

The chain recombines TRBV10-3 with TRBJ2-5, with TRBD2 identical over 11 bases. The CDR3 totals 15 residues. Germline V CDR1 and CDR2: ENHRY, SYGVKD. The V segment lost 2 bases and the J segment 4 bases; nucleotides outside the gene matches: 3. In nucleotides, the CDR3 is TGTGCCATCAGTGAGGTAGCGGGGGGGGGAGAGACCCAGTACTTC. Translating it yields CAISEVAGGGETQYF.

V and J are TRBV5-5 and TRBJ2-1, with TRBD2 identical over 7 bases. The J segment lost 2 bases and the V segment lost 5 bases, leaving 10 bases of the junction unmatched. CDR1 is SGHKS, CDR2 YYEKEE, per germline (reference sequence). The CDR3 loop spans 16 amino acids. The CDR3 loop reads CASSPPLSGPYNEQFF. As DNA, the CDR3 is TGTGCCAGCAGTCCGCCCCTTAGCGGGCCCTACAATGAGCAGTTCTTC.

This clonotype was seen only a few times. This chain connects TRBV6-2 or TRBV6-3 to TRBJ2-2; no firm D call. Germline CDR1 reads MNHEY; CDR2 reads SVGEGT. Trimming removed 5 bases from V and 5 bases from J, with 18 bases in between. The CDR3 consists of 16 residues. The CDR3 loop reads CASSLHKPALTGELFF. CDR3 sequence (DNA): TGTGCCAGCAGTCTACACAAACCAGCCTTAACCGGGGAGCTGTTTTTT.

The chain combines TRBV25-1 with TRBJ2-3; maybe TRBD2 (6 bases). Looked up from germline, CDR1 is MGHDK and CDR2 is SYGVNS. V was cut by 7 bases and J by 0 bases, with 14 bases left in between. The length of the CDR3 is 15 residues. The CDR3 coding sequence is TGTGCCAGCACTACCTGGGGGGAGAGCACAGATACGCAGTATTTT. This sequence encodes CASTTWGESTDTQYF. The variable domain in full, with the rest retrieved from reference TRBV25-1 and TRBJ2-3, is EADIYQTPRYLVIGTGKKITLECSQTMGHDKMYWYQQDPGMELHLIHYSYGVNSTEKGDLSSESTVSRIRTEHFPLTLESARPSHTSQYLCASTTWGESTDTQYFGPGTRLTVL.

This clonotype was seen only a few times. The chain couples TRBV4-1 to TRBJ2-7, with TRBD1 as a possible D gene (5 bases). This CDR3 spans 17 amino acids. Germline-derived CDR1 and CDR2 are MGHRA and YSYEKL. Trimming took off 1 base at V and 3 bases at J, with 19 bases between the two ends. The CDR3 protein is CASSQVPRRQKHYEQYF. The CDR3 coding sequence is TGCGCCAGCAGCCAAGTCCCCAGGAGACAGAAACACTACGAGCAGTACTTC.

This chain links TRBV20-1 with TRBJ2-7; 7 positions match TRBD1. The CDR3 runs to 15 residues. Germline V gene data show CDR1 as DFQATT and CDR2 as SNEGSKA (reference sequence). The junction had 9 bases not matched to a gene; V was cut back by 2 bases and J by 2 bases. DNA of the CDR3: TGCAGTGCTAGACCGTACAGGGGTCGCCCCTACGAGCAGTACTTC. This gives the protein CSARPYRGRPYEQYF.

This clonotype was detected a few times. The DNA for the CDR3 is TGTGCCAGCAGCTCGCCGGGACAAATCCACGGGGAGCTGTTTTTT. Amino acids: CASSSPGQIHGELFF. The V and J genes are TRBV11-2 and TRBJ2-2, with D possibly TRBD1 on 6 matching bases. CDR1 and CDR2 from the germline V gene are SGHAT and FQNNGV. This CDR3 has 15 amino acids. V was clipped by 4 bases and J by 7 bases, with 16 bases between them.

The chain couples TRBV9 to TRBJ2-1, with a weak D call TRBD2 (7 bases). The germline V gene encodes CDR1 SGDLS and CDR2 YYNGEE. V was trimmed by 0 bases and J by 4 bases, leaving 20 bases between them. This CDR3 region has 18 residues. This CDR3 reads CASSVARGAPTTYNEQFF. The CDR3 coding sequence is TGTGCCAGCAGCGTAGCACGGGGGGCTCCAACAACGTACAATGAGCAGTTCTTC.

This clonotype was picked up a small number of times. The chain links TRBV28 to TRBJ1-2, with D tentatively TRBD1 (6 bases). The CDR3 length is 13 residues. V dropped 8 bases and J dropped 5 bases, with 15 bases sitting between them. Germline lookup yields CDR1 MDHEN and CDR2 SYDVKM. The CDR3 reads CASSDRTVYGYTF. CDR3 DNA sequence: TGTGCCAGCTCCGACCGGACAGTTTATGGCTACACCTTC.

This clonotype was seen many times. CDR3 nucleotide sequence: TGTGCCAGCTCACCGTGGACAGGGGCGAACACTGAAGCTTTCTTT. Amino acids: CASSPWTGANTEAFF. This rearrangement joins TRBV18 to TRBJ1-1; 9 bases are shared with TRBD1. Trimming at V came to 3 bases and at J to 1 base, leaving 3 bases not matched to a gene. The germline V gene has CDR1 KGHSH and CDR2 LQKENI. This CDR3 spans 15 amino acids. Combining the CDR3 with reference TRBV18 and TRBJ1-1 gives the whole variable domain NAGVMQNPRHLVRRRGQEARLRCSPMKGHSHVYWYRQLPEEGLKFMVYLQKENIIDESGMPKERFSAEFPKEGPSILRIQQVVRGDSAAYFCASSPWTGANTEAFFGQGTRLTVV.

With respect to this clonotype: Its ends do not fully match the called genes, so a read error is possible. This sequence joins TRBV25-1 and TRBJ2-7; D is undetermined. The CDR3 contains 10 residues. Germline CDR1 MGHDK, CDR2 SYGVNS. CDR3 nucleotides: TGTGCCAGCAGTGAAGACGAGCTGTACTTC. It codes for CASSEDELYF.

The chain has TRBV24-1 and TRBJ2-3; TRBD2 might be the D (6 bases). The CDR3 is 14 amino acids. V lost 3 bases, J lost 3 bases, and 9 bases lay in between. CDR1 KGHDR and CDR2 SFDVKD come from the germline V gene. CDR3 sequence: CATSDRGWTDTQYF. As DNA, the CDR3 is TGTGCCACCAGTGATCGGGGGTGGACAGATACGCAGTATTTT.

This clonotype was found a few times. This chain connects TRBV27 to TRBJ1-5; 8 positions agree with TRBD1. V gave up 6 bases and J gave up 0 bases; unmatched junction bases: 10. Germline V CDR1 and CDR2: MNHEY, SMNVEV (reference sequence). CDR3 length: 17 amino acids. This CDR3 reads CASSRTGWGYSNQPQHF. CDR3 bases: TGTGCCAGCAGCCGGACAGGGTGGGGATATAGCAATCAGCCCCAGCATTTT.

This chain connects TRBV29-1 to TRBJ2-1, with D perhaps matching TRBD1 (6 bases). The CDR3 consists of 14 residues. Trimming removed 3 bases at V and 7 bases at J, with 16 bases between. Germline CDR1 and CDR2: SQVTM and ANQGSEA. The CDR3 is CSVDNRVYGNEQFF. For the CDR3, the DNA is TGCAGCGTTGACAACAGGGTATACGGGAATGAGCAGTTCTTC.

The chain recombines TRBV28 with TRBJ1-4; possible D gene TRBD1, 5 bases. CDR1 is MDHEN, CDR2 SYDVKM, per germline. V was shortened by 6 bases and J by 8 bases, with 19 bases between the two germline ends. The CDR3 consists of 15 residues. CDR3 DNA sequence: TGTGCCAGCAGCTCCCCTGGGGGATTTAGGGAAAAACTGTTTTTT. This codes for CASSSPGGFREKLFF.

This clonotype has more than one count but fewer than ten. The rearrangement joins TRBV6-2 or TRBV6-3 to TRBJ2-1, with D maybe TRBD2 (6 bases). The CDR3 covers 12 residues. Germline V gene data show CDR1 as MNHEY and CDR2 as SVGEGT. Trimming took off 2 bases at V and 9 bases at J, with 8 bases between the two ends. The CDR3 DNA is TGTGCCAGCAGTTACGGAGCGGGTGAGCAGTTCTTC. Encoded protein: CASSYGAGEQFF.

V gene TRBV4-1 combines with J gene TRBJ1-2, with a tentative D call TRBD1 (5 bases). The germline gives CDR1 MGHRA, CDR2 YSYEKL. V was pared by 0 bases and J by 2 bases, with 13 bases between. This CDR3 contains 16 residues. The CDR3 reads CASSQDLGAGNYGYTF. CDR3 in DNA: TGCGCCAGCAGCCAAGACCTCGGGGCGGGCAACTATGGCTACACCTTC.

In this sample, this clonotype turned up a few times. The chain links TRBV7-2 to TRBJ2-2; tentative D call: TRBD1 (5 bases). This CDR3 region has 16 residues. Looked up from germline, CDR1 is SGHTA and CDR2 is FQGNSA. The V gene lost 2 bases and the J gene lost 4 bases, with 14 bases spanning the gap. CDR3 in DNA: TGTGCCAGCAGCTTAAGAAGGGCAGGGTCCACCGGGGAGCTGTTTTTT. This sequence encodes CASSLRRAGSTGELFF.

This chain connects TRBV7-2 to TRBJ1-4; no clear D. The CDR3 consists of 16 residues. Looked up from germline, CDR1 is SGHTA and CDR2 is FQGNSA. Trimming pared 2 bases from V and 2 bases from J, leaving 12 bases between. The CDR3 coding sequence is TGTGCCAGCAGCTTAACGGCCCAGCAGACTAATGAAAAACTGTTTTTT. This gives the protein CASSLTAQQTNEKLFF.

This clonotype was seen more than once but under ten times. The chain links TRBV25-1 to TRBJ2-7; no firm D call. V lost 1 base to trimming and J lost 2 bases, with 3 bases between them. Germline assignment: CDR1 MGHDK and CDR2 SYGVNS. This CDR3 comprises 12 residues. The CDR3 loop is CASSESTYEQYF. As DNA, the CDR3 is TGTGCCAGCAGTGAATCTACCTACGAGCAGTACTTC.

The gene calls are TRBV27 and TRBJ1-4; no reliable D call. The CDR3 runs 18 residues. The V gene's germline CDR1 is MNHEY and CDR2 SMNVEV (reference sequence). Trimming stripped 2 bases from V and 0 bases from J, with 16 bases between. The CDR3 loop is CASSLGYSAGTTNEKLFF. CDR3 in DNA: TGTGCCAGCAGTTTAGGGTATTCGGCAGGAACAACTAATGAAAAACTGTTTTTT.

The chain couples TRBV16 to TRBJ2-3, with TRBD2 identical over 8 bases. The germline gives CDR1 KGHSY, CDR2 FQNENV. V lost 3 bases and J lost 1; bases outside the gene matches: 3. The CDR3 runs 15 residues. The CDR3 loop reads CASSQRAGGTDTQYF. DNA of the CDR3: TGTGCCAGCAGCCAGAGAGCGGGGGGCACAGATACGCAGTATTTT.

The chain uses TRBV19 and TRBJ2-5; D gene unclear. The germline V gene encodes CDR1 LNHDA and CDR2 SQIVND (reference sequence). Trimming pared 6 bases from V and 2 bases from J, leaving 10 bases between. There are 13 residues in the CDR3. CDR3 residues: CASRRRPQETQYF. The DNA for the CDR3 is TGTGCCAGTAGAAGGCGTCCGCAAGAGACCCAGTACTTC.

The V call is TRBV5-4, the J call TRBJ2-6; 9 bases map to TRBD1. The CDR3 totals 17 residues. CDR1 and CDR2 from the germline V gene are SGHNT and YYREEE (reference sequence). The V segment lost 0 bases and the J segment 2 bases; nucleotides outside the gene matches: 3. CDR3: CASSLVQGATGANVLTF. CDR3 DNA sequence: TGTGCCAGCAGCTTGGTACAGGGGGCTACTGGGGCCAACGTCCTGACTTTC.

This clonotype appeared a few times. This chain uses TRBV6-2 or TRBV6-3 with TRBJ2-1; 9 bases map to TRBD2. The CDR3 extends over 18 amino acids. Trimming cost V 6 bases and J 1 base; bases outside gene matches: 13. Per the germline V gene, CDR1 is MNHEY and CDR2 is SVGEGT. The DNA of the CDR3 is TGTGCCAGCAGGGAAATTAGCGGGGGCCCTCTTTCCTACAATGAGCAGTTCTTC. This sequence encodes CASREISGGPLSYNEQFF.

This clonotype was seen a handful of times. This CDR3 reads CSAMGGQGLYEQYF. CDR3 DNA: TGCAGTGCTATGGGGGGACAGGGTCTGTACGAGCAGTACTTC. This chain links TRBV20-1 with TRBJ2-7, with 9 positions matching TRBD1. This CDR3 contains 14 residues. The trim removed 4 bases at V and 4 bases at J, leaving 8 bases unmatched. Germline assignment: CDR1 DFQATT and CDR2 SNEGSKA (reference sequence).

This clonotype appeared a few times. This rearrangement joins TRBV6-2 or TRBV6-3 to TRBJ2-3; D uncertain. V dropped 8 bases and J dropped 0 bases, with 6 bases sitting between them. This CDR3 comprises 12 residues. Germline V gives CDR1 MNHEY, CDR2 SVGEGT. CDR3 nucleotide sequence: TGTGCCAGCGGTACTAGCACAGATACGCAGTATTTT. It encodes CASGTSTDTQYF.

The gene calls are TRBV7-2 and TRBJ1-3; no firm D call. V lost 3 bases, J lost 0 bases, and 9 bases lay in between. Germline V gene lookup returns CDR1 SGHTA and CDR2 FQGNSA. This CDR3 contains 15 residues. This CDR3 is CASSFARNSGNTIYF. The CDR3 DNA is TGTGCCAGCAGCTTCGCCCGAAACTCTGGAAACACCATATATTTT. The complete variable domain, with remaining parts taken from reference TRBV7-2 and TRBJ1-3, reads GAGVSQSPSNKVTEKGKDVELRCDPISGHTALYWYRQSLGQGLEFLIYFQGNSAPDKSGLPSDRFSAERTGGSVSTLTIQRTQQEDSAVYLCASSFARNSGNTIYFGEGSWLTVV.

This clonotype occurred a few times. This sequence joins TRBV7-9 and TRBJ1-5, with unresolved D. Trimming stripped 7 bases from V and 3 bases from J, with 13 bases between. CDR1 is SEHNR, CDR2 FQNEAQ, per germline (reference sequence). This CDR3 has 14 amino acids. The CDR3 DNA sequence: TGTGCCAGCAATGAGGGAGGGAACAATCAGCCCCAGCATTTT. This encodes CASNEGGNNQPQHF.

This clonotype showed up just a few times. The J gene is TRBJ1-2, the V gene TRBV6-5; unclear D gene. With 0 bases removed from V and 8 bases from J, the gap between germline ends came to 13 bases. Germline V gene sequence: CDR1 MNHEY, CDR2 SVGAGI. CDR3 length equals 14 residues. The CDR3 coding sequence is TGTGCCAGCAGTTACTCCGTCAGGACGGGAGGCTACACCTTC. This sequence encodes CASSYSVRTGGYTF.